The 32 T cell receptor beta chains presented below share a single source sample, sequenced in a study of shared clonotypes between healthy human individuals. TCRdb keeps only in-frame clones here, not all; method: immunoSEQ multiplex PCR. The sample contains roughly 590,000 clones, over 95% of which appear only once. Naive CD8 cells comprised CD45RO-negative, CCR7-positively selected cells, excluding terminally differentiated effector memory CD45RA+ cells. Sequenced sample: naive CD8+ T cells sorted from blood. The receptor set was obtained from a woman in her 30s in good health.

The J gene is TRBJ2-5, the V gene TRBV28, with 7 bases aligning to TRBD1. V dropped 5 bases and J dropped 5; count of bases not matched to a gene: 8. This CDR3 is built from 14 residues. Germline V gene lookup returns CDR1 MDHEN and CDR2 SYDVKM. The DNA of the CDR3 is TGTGCCAGCAGTGCGACAGGGTTGGGGGAGACCCAGTACTTC. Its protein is CASSATGLGETQYF.

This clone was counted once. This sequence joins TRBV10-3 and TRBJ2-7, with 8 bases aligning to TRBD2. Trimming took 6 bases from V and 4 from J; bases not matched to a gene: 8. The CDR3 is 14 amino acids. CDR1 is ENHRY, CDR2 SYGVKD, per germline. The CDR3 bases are TGTGCCATCAGACCTGGACTAGCTGAATACGAGCAGTACTTC. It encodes CAIRPGLAEYEQYF.

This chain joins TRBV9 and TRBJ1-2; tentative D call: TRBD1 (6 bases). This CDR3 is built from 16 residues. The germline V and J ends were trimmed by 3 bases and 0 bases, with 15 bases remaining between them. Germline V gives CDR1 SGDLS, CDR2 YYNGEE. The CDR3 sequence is CASSEGTDSTNYGYTF. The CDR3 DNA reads TGTGCCAGCAGCGAGGGGACGGACAGCACTAACTATGGCTACACCTTC.

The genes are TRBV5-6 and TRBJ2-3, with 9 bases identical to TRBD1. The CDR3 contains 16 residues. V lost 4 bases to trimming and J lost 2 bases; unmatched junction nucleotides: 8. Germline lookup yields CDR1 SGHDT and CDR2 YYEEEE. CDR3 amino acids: CASSEGQGKNTDTQYF. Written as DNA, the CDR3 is TGTGCCAGCAGCGAAGGACAGGGGAAAAACACAGATACGCAGTATTTT.

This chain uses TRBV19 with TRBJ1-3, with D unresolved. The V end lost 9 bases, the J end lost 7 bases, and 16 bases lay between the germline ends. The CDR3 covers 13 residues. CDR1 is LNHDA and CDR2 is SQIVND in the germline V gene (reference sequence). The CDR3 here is CASPASQANTIYF. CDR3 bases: TGTGCCAGCCCAGCGAGCCAGGCGAACACCATATATTTT.

The CDR3 reads CASSLAGVIYEQYF. The CDR3 bases are TGCGCCAGCAGCTTGGCCGGGGTAATTTACGAGCAGTACTTC. The chain is built from TRBV5-1 and TRBJ2-7; possibly TRBD2 for D (5 bases). Trimming stripped 0 bases from V and 4 bases from J, with 11 bases between. Germline CDR1 and CDR2: SGHRS and YFSETQ. The CDR3 has 14 amino acids.

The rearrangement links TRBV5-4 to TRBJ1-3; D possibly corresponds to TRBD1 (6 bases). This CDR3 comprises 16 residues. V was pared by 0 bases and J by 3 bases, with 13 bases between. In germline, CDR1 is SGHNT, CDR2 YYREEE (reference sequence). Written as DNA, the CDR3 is TGTGCCAGCAGCTTGGTCGGGGGGCAGGATGGAAACACCATATATTTT. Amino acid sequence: CASSLVGGQDGNTIYF.

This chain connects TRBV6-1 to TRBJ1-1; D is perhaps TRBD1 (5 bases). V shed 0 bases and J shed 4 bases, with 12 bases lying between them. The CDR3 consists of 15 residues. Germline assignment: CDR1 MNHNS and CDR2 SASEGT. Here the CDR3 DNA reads TGTGCCAGCAGTGAAGCCTCGGGGGTTGGCACTGAAGCTTTCTTT. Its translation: CASSEASGVGTEAFF.

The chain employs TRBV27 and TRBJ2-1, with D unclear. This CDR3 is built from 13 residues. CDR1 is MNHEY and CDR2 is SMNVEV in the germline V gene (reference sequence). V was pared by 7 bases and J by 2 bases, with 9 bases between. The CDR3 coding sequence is TGTGCCAGCACCAATGGCCCCTACAATGAGCAGTTCTTC. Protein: CASTNGPYNEQFF.

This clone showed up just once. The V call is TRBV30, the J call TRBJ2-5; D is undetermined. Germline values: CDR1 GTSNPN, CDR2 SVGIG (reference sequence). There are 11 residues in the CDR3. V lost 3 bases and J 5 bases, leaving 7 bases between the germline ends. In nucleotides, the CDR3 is TGTGCCTGGAGAATCGCGGAGACCCAGTACTTC. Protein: CAWRIAETQYF. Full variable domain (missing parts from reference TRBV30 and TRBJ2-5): SQTIHQWPATLVQPVGSPLSLECTVEGTSNPNLYWYRQAAGRGLQLLFYSVGIGQISSEVPQNLSASRPQDRQFILSSKKLLLSDSGFYLCAWRIAETQYFGPGTRLLVL.

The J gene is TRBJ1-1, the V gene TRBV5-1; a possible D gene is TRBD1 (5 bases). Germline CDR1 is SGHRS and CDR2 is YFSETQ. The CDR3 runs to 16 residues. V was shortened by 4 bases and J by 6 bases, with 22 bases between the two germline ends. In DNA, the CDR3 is TGCGCCAGCAGCCCGGATGGACATTTAAAGTCCTCTGAAGCTTTCTTT. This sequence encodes CASSPDGHLKSSEAFF.

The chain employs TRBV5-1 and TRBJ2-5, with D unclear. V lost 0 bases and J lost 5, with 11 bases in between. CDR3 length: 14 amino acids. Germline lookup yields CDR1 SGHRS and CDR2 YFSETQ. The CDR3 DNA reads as TGCGCCAGCAGCTTGGGTATAGGCTGGGAGACCCAGTACTTC. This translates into CASSLGIGWETQYF.

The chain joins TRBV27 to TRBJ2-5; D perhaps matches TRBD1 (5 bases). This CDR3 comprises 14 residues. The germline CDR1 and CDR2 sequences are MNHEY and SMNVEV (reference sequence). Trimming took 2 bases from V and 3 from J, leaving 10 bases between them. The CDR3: CASSLMQGKETQYF. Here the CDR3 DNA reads TGTGCCAGCAGTTTAATGCAGGGAAAAGAGACCCAGTACTTC.

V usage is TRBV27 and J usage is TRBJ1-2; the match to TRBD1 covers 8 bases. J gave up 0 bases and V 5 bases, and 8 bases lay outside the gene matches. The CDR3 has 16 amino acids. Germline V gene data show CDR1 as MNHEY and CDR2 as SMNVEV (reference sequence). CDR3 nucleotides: TGTGCCAGCAGTCCGGGACAGGTCTTAGCTAACTATGGCTACACCTTC. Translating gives CASSPGQVLANYGYTF.

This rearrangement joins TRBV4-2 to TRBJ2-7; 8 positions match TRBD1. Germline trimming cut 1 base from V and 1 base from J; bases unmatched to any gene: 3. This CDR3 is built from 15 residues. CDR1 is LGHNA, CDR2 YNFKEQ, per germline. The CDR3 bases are TGTGCCAGCAGCCAAGGTCGGGACAGGTCCTACGAGCAGTACTTC. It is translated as CASSQGRDRSYEQYF.

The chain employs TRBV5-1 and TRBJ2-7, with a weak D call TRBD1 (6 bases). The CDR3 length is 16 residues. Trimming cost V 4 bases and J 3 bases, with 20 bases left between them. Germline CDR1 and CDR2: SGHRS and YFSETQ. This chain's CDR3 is CASSPVQGTKNYEQYF. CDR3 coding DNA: TGCGCCAGCAGCCCAGTGCAGGGGACGAAGAACTACGAGCAGTACTTC.

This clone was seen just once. CDR3 coding DNA: TGTGCCAGCAGCCCACTCGGGACTAGCATCGATACGCAGTATTTT. This encodes CASSPLGTSIDTQYF. This chain joins TRBV14 and TRBJ2-3; 9 nucleotides match TRBD2. V was pared by 4 bases and J by 6 bases, with 8 bases of the junction left unmatched. CDR1 and CDR2 from the germline V gene are SGHDN and FVKESK. The CDR3 loop spans 15 amino acids.

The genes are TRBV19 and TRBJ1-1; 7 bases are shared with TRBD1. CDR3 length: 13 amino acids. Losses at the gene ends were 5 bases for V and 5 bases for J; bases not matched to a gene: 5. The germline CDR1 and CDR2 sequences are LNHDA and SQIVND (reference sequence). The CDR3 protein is CASSLGTVTEAFF. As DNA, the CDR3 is TGTGCCAGTAGTCTTGGGACAGTTACTGAAGCTTTCTTT.

This chain's CDR3 is CASSFDWRVATNEKLFF. CDR3 in DNA: TGTGCCAGCAGCTTCGACTGGAGGGTTGCAACTAATGAAAAACTGTTTTTT. The genes are TRBV7-9 and TRBJ1-4; no firm D call. The CDR3 is 17 amino acids. Germline lookup yields CDR1 SEHNR and CDR2 FQNEAQ (reference sequence). Trimming left V 3 bases short and J 0 bases short, with 14 bases between.

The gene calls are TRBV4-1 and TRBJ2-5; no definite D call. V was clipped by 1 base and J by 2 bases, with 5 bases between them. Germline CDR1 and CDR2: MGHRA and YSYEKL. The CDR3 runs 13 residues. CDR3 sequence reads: CASSQGAQETQYF. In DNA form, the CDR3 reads TGCGCCAGCAGCCAAGGAGCGCAAGAGACCCAGTACTTC.

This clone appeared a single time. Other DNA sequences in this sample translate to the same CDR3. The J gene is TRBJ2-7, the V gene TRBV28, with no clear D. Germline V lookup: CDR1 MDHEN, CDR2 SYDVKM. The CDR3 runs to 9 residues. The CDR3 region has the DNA TGTGCTGCAGGCTACGAGCAGTACTTC. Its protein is CAAGYEQYF.

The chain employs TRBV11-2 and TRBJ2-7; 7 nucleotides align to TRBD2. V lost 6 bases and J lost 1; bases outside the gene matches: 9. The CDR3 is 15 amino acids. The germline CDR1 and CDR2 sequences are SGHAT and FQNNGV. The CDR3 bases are TGTGCCAGCAGGAAATCTAGCGGCCCTTCCTACGAGCAGTACTTC. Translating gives CASRKSSGPSYEQYF.

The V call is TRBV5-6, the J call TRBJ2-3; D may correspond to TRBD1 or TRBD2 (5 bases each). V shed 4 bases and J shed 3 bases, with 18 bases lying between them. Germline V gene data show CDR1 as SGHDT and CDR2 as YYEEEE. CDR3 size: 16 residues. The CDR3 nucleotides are TGTGCCAGCAGCCAACGTGGGGGTGGGGGAACAGATACGCAGTATTTT. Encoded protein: CASSQRGGGGTDTQYF.

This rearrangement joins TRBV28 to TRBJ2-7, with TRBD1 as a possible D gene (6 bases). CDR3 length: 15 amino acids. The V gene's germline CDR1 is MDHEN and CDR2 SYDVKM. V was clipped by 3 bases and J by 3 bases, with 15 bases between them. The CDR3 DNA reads TGTGCCAGCAGTTTCCCCCCGACAGGAGTCTACGAGCAGTACTTC. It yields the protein CASSFPPTGVYEQYF.

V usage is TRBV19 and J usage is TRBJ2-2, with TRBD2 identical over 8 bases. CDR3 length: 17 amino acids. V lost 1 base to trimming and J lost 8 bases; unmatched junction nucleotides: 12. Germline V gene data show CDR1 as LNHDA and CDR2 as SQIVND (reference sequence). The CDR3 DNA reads TGTGCCAGTAGTATAGGTTTCGGGCTAGCGGGCCGAGGGGAGCTGTTTTTT. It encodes CASSIGFGLAGRGELFF.

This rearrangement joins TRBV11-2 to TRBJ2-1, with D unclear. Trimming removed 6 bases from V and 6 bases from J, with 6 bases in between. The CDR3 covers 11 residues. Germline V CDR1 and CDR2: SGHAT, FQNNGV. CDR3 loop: CASSMGNEQFF. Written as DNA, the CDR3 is TGTGCCAGCAGTATGGGCAATGAGCAGTTCTTC. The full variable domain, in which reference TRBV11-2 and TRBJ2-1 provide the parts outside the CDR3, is EAGVAQSPRYKIIEKRQSVAFWCNPISGHATLYWYQQILGQGPKLLIQFQNNGVVDDSQLPKDRFSAERLKGVDSTLKIQPAKLEDSAVYLCASSMGNEQFFGPGTRLTVL.

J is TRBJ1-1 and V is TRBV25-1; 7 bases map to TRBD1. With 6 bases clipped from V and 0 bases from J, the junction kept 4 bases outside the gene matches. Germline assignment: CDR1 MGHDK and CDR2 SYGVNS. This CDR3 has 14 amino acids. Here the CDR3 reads CASRPGGVNTEAFF. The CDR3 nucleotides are TGTGCCAGCAGACCAGGGGGGGTGAACACTGAAGCTTTCTTT.

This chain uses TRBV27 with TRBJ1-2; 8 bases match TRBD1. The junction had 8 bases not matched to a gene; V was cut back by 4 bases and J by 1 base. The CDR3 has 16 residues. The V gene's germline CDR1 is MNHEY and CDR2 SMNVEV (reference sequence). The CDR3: CASSSLRDRFNYGYTF. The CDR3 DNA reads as TGTGCCAGCAGTTCACTCCGGGACAGGTTTAACTATGGCTACACCTTC.

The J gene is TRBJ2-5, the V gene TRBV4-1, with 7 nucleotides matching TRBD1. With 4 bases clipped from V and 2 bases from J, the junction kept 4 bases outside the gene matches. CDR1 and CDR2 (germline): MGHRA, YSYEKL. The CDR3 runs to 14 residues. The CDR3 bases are TGCGCCAGCAGCCCACGGGACAGACAAGAGACCCAGTACTTC. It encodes CASSPRDRQETQYF.

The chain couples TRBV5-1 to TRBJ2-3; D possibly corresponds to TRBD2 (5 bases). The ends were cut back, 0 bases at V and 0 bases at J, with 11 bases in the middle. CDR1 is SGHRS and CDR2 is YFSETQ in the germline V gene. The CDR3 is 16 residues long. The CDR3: CASSLAGGQSTDTQYF. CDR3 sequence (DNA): TGCGCCAGCAGCTTGGCCGGCGGGCAAAGCACAGATACGCAGTATTTT.

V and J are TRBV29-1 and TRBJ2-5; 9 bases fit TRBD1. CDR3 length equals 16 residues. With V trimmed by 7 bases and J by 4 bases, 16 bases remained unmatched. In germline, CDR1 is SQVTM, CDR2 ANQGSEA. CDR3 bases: TGCAGCGCCGAACCCACCCAGGACAGGGGTCCAGAGACCCAGTACTTC. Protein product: CSAEPTQDRGPETQYF.

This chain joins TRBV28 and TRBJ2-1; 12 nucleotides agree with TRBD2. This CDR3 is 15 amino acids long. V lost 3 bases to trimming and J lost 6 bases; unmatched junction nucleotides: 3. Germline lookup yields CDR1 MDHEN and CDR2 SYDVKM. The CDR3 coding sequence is TGTGCCAGCAGTTTGGGGACTAGCGGGTTCAATGAGCAGTTCTTC. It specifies CASSLGTSGFNEQFF.